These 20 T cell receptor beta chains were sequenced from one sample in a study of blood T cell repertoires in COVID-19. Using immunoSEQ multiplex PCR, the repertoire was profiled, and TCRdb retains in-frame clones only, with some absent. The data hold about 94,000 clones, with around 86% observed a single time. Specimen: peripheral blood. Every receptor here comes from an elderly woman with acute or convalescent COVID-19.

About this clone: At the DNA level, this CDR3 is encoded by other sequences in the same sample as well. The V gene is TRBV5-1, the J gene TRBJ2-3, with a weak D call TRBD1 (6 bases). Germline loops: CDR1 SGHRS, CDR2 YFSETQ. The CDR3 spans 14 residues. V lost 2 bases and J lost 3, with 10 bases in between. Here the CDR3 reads CASSLSQGTDTQYF. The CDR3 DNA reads TGCGCCAGCAGCTTAAGTCAGGGGACAGATACGCAGTATTTT.

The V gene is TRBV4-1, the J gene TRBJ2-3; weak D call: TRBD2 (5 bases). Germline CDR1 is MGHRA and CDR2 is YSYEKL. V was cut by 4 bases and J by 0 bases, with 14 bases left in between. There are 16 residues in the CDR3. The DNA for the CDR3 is TGCGCCAGCAGCCTGGGTAACGGGGTCAGCACAGATACGCAGTATTTT. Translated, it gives CASSLGNGVSTDTQYF.

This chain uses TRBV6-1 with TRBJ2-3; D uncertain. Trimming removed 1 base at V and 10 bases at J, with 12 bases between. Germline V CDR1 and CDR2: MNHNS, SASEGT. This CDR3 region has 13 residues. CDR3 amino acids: CASSEGLRLPQYF. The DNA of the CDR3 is TGTGCCAGCAGTGAAGGTCTACGTCTCCCGCAGTATTTT.

The CDR3 is CANGGGNEQYF. In DNA, the CDR3 is TGTGCCAATGGGGGGGGGAACGAGCAGTACTTC. The chain couples TRBV2 to TRBJ2-7; 7 bases are a match to TRBD2. V shed 10 bases and J 5 bases; nucleotides not matched to a gene: 5. Germline V gene lookup returns CDR1 SNHLY and CDR2 FYNNEI. There are 11 residues in the CDR3. The variable domain in full, completed from reference TRBV2 and TRBJ2-7, reads EPEVTQTPSHQVTQMGQEVILRCVPISNHLYFYWYRQILGQKVEFLVSFYNNEISEKSEIFDDQFSVERPDGSNFTLKIRSTKLEDSAMYFCANGGGNEQYFGPGTRLTVT.

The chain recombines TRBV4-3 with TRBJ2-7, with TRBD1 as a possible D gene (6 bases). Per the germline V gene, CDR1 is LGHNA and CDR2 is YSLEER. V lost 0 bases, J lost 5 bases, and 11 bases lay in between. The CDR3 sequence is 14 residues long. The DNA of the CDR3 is TGCGCCAGCAGCCAAGATAGACAGGTCCACGAGCAGTACTTC. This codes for CASSQDRQVHEQYF.

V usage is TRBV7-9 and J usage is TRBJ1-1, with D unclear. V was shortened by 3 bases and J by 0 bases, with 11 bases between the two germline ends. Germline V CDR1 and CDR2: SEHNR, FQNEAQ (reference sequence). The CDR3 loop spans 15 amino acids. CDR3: CASSFPTLMNTEAFF. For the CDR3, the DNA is TGTGCCAGCAGCTTCCCGACACTCATGAACACTGAAGCTTTCTTT.

The CDR3 reads CASSSHLGQFLQPQHF. DNA for the CDR3: TGTGCCAGCAGTTCCCACCTCGGACAGTTCCTTCAGCCCCAGCATTTT. The chain employs TRBV6-5 and TRBJ1-5; possible D gene TRBD1, 6 bases. CDR3 length: 16 amino acids. Germline V gives CDR1 MNHEY, CDR2 SVGAGI. The germline V and J ends were trimmed by 4 bases and 6 bases, with 19 bases remaining between them.

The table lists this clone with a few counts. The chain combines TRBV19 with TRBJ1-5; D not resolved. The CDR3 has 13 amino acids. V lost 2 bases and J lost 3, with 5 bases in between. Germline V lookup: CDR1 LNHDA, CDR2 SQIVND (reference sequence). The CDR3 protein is CASSITYNQPQHF. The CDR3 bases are TGTGCCAGTAGTATAACCTACAATCAGCCCCAGCATTTT.

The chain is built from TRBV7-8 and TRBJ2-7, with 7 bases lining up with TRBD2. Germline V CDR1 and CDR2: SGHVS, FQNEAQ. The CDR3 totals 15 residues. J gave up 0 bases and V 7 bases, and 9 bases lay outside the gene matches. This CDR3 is CASMRLADFSYEQYF. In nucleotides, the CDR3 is TGTGCCAGCATGCGGCTAGCGGACTTCTCCTACGAGCAGTACTTC.

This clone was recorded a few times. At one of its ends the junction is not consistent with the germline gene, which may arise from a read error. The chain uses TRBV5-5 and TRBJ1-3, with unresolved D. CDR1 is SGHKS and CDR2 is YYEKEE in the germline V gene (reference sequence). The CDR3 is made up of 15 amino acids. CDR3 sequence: CASSLALSSGNTIYF. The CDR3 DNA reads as TGTGCCAGCAGTTTGGCACTGAGCTCTGGAAACACCATATATTTT.

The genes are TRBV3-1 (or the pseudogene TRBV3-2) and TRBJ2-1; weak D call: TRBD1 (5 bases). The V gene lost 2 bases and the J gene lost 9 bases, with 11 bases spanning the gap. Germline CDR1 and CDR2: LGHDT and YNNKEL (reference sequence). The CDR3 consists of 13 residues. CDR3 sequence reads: CASSQLRGFEQFF. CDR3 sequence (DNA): TGTGCCAGCAGCCAACTTAGGGGTTTTGAGCAGTTCTTC.

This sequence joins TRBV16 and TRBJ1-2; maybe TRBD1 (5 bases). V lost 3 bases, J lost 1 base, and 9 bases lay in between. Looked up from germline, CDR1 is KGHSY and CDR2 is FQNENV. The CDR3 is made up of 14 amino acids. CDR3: CASSHLGGNYGYTF. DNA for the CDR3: TGTGCCAGCAGCCATCTGGGGGGTAACTATGGCTACACCTTC.

CDR3 residues: CASRQEGVEQFF. CDR3 nucleotide sequence: TGTGCCAGCAGGCAGGAGGGCGTTGAGCAGTTCTTC. The chain carries TRBV7-2 and TRBJ2-1; D possibly corresponds to TRBD2 (6 bases). The V and J ends lost 6 bases and 9 bases respectively, with 12 bases between them. CDR3 length: 12 residues. CDR1 is SGHTA and CDR2 is FQGNSA in the germline V gene.

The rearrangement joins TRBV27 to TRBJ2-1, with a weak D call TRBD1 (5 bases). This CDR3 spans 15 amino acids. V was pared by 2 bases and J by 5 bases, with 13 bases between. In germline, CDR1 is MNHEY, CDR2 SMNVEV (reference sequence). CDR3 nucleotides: TGTGCCAGCAGTTTAAGTCGACAGTCCCACAATGAGCAGTTCTTC. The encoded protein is CASSLSRQSHNEQFF.

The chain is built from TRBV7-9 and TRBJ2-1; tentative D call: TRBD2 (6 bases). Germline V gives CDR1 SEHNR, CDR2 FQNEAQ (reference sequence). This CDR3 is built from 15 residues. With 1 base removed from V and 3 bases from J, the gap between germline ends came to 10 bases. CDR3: CASSLDGGNYNEQFF. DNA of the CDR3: TGTGCCAGCAGCTTAGATGGCGGGAACTACAATGAGCAGTTCTTC.

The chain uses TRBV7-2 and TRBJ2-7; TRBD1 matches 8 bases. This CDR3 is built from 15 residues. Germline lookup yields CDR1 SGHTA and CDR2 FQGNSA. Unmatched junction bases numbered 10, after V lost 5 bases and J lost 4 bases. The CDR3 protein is CASSKYRDRRYEQYF. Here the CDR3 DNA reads TGTGCCAGCAGCAAATACCGGGACAGGAGGTACGAGCAGTACTTC.

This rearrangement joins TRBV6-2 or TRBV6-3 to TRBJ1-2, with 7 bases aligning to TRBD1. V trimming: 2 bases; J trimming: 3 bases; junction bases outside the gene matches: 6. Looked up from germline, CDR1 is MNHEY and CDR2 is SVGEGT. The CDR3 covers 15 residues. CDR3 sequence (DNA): TGTGCCAGCAGTTACGGAGTTGGACAGGACTATGGCTACACCTTC. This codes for CASSYGVGQDYGYTF.

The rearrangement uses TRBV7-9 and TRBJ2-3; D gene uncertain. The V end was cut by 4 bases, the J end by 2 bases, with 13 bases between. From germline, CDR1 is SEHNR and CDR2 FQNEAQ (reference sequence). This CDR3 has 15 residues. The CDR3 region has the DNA TGTGCCAGCAGCTACCTTTCTCAGATCACAGATACGCAGTATTTT. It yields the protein CASSYLSQITDTQYF.

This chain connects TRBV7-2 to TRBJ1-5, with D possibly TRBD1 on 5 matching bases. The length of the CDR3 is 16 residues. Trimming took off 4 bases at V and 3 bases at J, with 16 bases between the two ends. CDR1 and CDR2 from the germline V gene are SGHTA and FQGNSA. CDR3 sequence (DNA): TGTGCCAGCAGCTCAGGTTTAGGGGCTACCAATCAGCCCCAGCATTTT. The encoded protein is CASSSGLGATNQPQHF. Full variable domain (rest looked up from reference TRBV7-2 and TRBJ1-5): GAGVSQSPSNKVTEKGKDVELRCDPISGHTALYWYRQSLGQGLEFLIYFQGNSAPDKSGLPSDRFSAERTGGSVSTLTIQRTQQEDSAVYLCASSSGLGATNQPQHFGDGTRLSIL.

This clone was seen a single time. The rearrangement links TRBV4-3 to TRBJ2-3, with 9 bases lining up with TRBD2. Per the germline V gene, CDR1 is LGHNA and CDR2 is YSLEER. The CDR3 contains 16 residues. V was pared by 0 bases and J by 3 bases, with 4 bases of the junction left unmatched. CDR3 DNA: TGCGCCAGCAGCCAAGAGGCGGGGGGGCTGACAGATACGCAGTATTTT. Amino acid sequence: CASSQEAGGLTDTQYF.